Below are 21 T cell receptor beta chains sequenced from a single sample in a study of graft-versus-host responses after intestinal transplantation. Assay: immunoSEQ multiplex PCR; the TCRdb copy retains only in-frame clones and omits some. The sample has 20,000 or so clones; approximately 86% are singletons. Material: bone marrow, obtained roughly 19 weeks after transplant. Receptors were obtained from a human patient who received an intestinal transplant, so some T cells may come from the graft donor.

Only one count was recorded for this clone. CDR3 amino acids: CASSLAQFFYRDGELFF. The CDR3 DNA reads TGTGCCAGCAGCTTAGCGCAGTTTTTCTACCGTGACGGGGAGCTGTTTTTT. The chain is built from TRBV11-2 and TRBJ2-2; D is uncertain. This CDR3 comprises 17 residues. Germline CDR1 SGHAT, CDR2 FQNNGV. Trimming cost V 1 base and J 7 bases, with 19 bases left between them.

The count of this clone is one. This chain uses TRBV2 with TRBJ1-4; 10 bases align to TRBD1. CDR3 length equals 14 residues. Germline V gives CDR1 SNHLY, CDR2 FYNNEI. V shed 6 bases, J shed 8 bases, and the junction held 6 bases outside the gene matches. The CDR3 region has the DNA TGTGCCAGCAGGAGACAGGGGGCCTGGGAAAAACTGTTTTTT. Residues: CASRRQGAWEKLFF.

The V and J genes are TRBV6-5 and TRBJ2-7, with D unresolved. The germline V gene encodes CDR1 MNHEY and CDR2 SVGAGI. This CDR3 has 15 residues. V was shortened by 0 bases and J by 0 bases, with 9 bases between the two germline ends. The chain's CDR3 is CASSYSSMSSYEQYF. DNA of the CDR3: TGTGCCAGCAGTTACTCGAGTATGAGCTCCTACGAGCAGTACTTC.

This clone showed up just once. V is TRBV6-5 and J is TRBJ1-5; D gene ambiguous. V lost 0 bases and J 1 base, leaving 1 base between the germline ends. CDR1 and CDR2 (germline): MNHEY, SVGAGI. This CDR3 spans 13 amino acids. The CDR3 DNA follows: TGTGCCAGCAGTTACTCGAGCAATCAGCCCCAGCATTTT. Its protein is CASSYSSNQPQHF.

The gene calls are TRBV7-9 and TRBJ2-1, with 7 bases that match TRBD1. CDR3 size: 16 residues. Trimming removed 4 bases from V and 6 bases from J; junction bases left unmatched: 12. Germline V gene sequence: CDR1 SEHNR, CDR2 FQNEAQ (reference sequence). The CDR3 DNA reads TGTGCCAGCAGCTCGACCCTGACAGGGTTTCCCAATGAGCAGTTCTTC. Translated, it gives CASSSTLTGFPNEQFF.

The chain links TRBV5-6 to TRBJ2-5; D not resolved. The germline V gene encodes CDR1 SGHDT and CDR2 YYEEEE. The CDR3 sequence is 11 residues long. V lost 0 bases, J lost 5 bases, and 2 bases lay in between. In DNA, the CDR3 is TGTGCCAGCAGCTTGGTGGAGACCCAGTACTTC. This codes for CASSLVETQYF.

This clone has just one count. V usage is TRBV6-5 and J usage is TRBJ2-2; 8 nucleotides align to TRBD2. V shed 0 bases, J shed 3 bases, and the junction held 0 bases outside the gene matches. Germline V gene sequence: CDR1 MNHEY, CDR2 SVGAGI. The CDR3 is 15 residues long. The DNA for the CDR3 is TGTGCCAGCAGTTACTCACTAGCGGACACCGGGGAGCTGTTTTTT. Amino acid sequence: CASSYSLADTGELFF.

The chain has TRBV18 and TRBJ1-2, with D possibly TRBD1 on 6 matching bases. The germline V and J ends were trimmed by 1 base and 5 bases, with 17 bases remaining between them. The V gene's germline CDR1 is KGHSH and CDR2 LQKENI. This CDR3 contains 16 residues. The CDR3 reads CASSPRSERGEYGYTF. The CDR3 coding sequence is TGTGCCAGCTCACCACGTTCGGAAAGGGGGGAGTATGGCTACACCTTC.

CDR3 nucleotide sequence: TGTGCCAGCTCACCACTCTCGCGCTTCGCCACAGGAGGCAATCAGCCCCAGCATTTT. Residues: CASSPLSRFATGGNQPQHF. The rearrangement joins TRBV18 to TRBJ1-5; D possibly corresponds to TRBD1 (5 bases). Germline V gene sequence: CDR1 KGHSH, CDR2 LQKENI. Trimming left V 1 base short and J 2 bases short, with 21 bases between. This CDR3 contains 19 residues.

The gene calls are TRBV28 and TRBJ1-1, with a possible D match to TRBD1 (5 bases). Germline CDR1 MDHEN, CDR2 SYDVKM. V was clipped by 2 bases and J by 5 bases, with 12 bases between them. This CDR3 has 14 amino acids. CDR3 in DNA: TGTGCCAGCAGTTTAGGCAGGTGGGGGACTGAAGCTTTCTTT. Protein product: CASSLGRWGTEAFF.

This clone has just a few counts. The rearrangement joins TRBV27 to TRBJ2-7; D perhaps matches TRBD2 (5 bases). CDR1 is MNHEY and CDR2 is SMNVEV in the germline V gene (reference sequence). The CDR3 has 13 residues. V was clipped by 6 bases and J by 3 bases, with 12 bases between them. The CDR3 nucleotides read TGTGCCAGCAGGAGCGGTATCGGCTACGAGCAGTACTTC. It translates to CASRSGIGYEQYF.

The chain joins TRBV25-1 to TRBJ1-2; the D gene is possibly TRBD1 (5 bases). Trimming removed 9 bases from V and 6 bases from J, with 8 bases in between. This CDR3 contains 10 residues. Germline V gene data show CDR1 as MGHDK and CDR2 as SYGVNS. The CDR3 loop reads CASRGDGYTF. As DNA, the CDR3 is TGTGCCAGTAGGGGAGATGGCTACACCTTC.

This chain connects TRBV28 to TRBJ2-7, with D perhaps TRBD1 (5 bases). The CDR3 runs to 14 residues. V lost 3 bases and J 0 bases, leaving 9 bases between the germline ends. The V gene's germline CDR1 is MDHEN and CDR2 SYDVKM. The CDR3 DNA reads as TGTGCCAGCAGTTTTGGTGACAGCTCCTACGAGCAGTACTTC. Amino acids: CASSFGDSSYEQYF.

The V and J genes are TRBV5-1 and TRBJ1-1; D is undetermined. Germline-derived CDR1 and CDR2 are SGHRS and YFSETQ. CDR3 length: 14 amino acids. Trimming removed 0 bases at V and 4 bases at J, with 10 bases between. The CDR3 nucleotides are TGCGCCAGCAGCTTGGGGGCGGGCATCACTGAAGCTTTCTTT. This codes for CASSLGAGITEAFF.

This clone was observed a handful of times. The chain uses TRBV6-5 and TRBJ2-2; 7 nucleotides match TRBD1. The junction had 0 bases not matched to a gene; V was cut back by 5 bases and J by 3 bases. CDR1 MNHEY and CDR2 SVGAGI come from the germline V gene. The CDR3 contains 13 residues. Here the CDR3 DNA reads TGTGCCAGCAGTGACAGGGACACCGGGGAGCTGTTTTTT. Residues: CASSDRDTGELFF.

The J gene is TRBJ2-7, the V gene TRBV28; either TRBD1 or TRBD2 may fit D (6 bases each). Trimming took off 3 bases at V and 1 base at J, with 13 bases between the two ends. Per germline, CDR1 MDHEN and CDR2 SYDVKM. The CDR3 loop spans 15 amino acids. CDR3 in amino acids: CASSFGGLDSYEQYF. CDR3 nucleotide sequence: TGTGCCAGCAGTTTCGGGGGCCTGGATTCCTACGAGCAGTACTTC.

The rearrangement joins TRBV5-6 to TRBJ2-7; possible D gene TRBD2, 5 bases. The CDR3 has 15 amino acids. Trimming cost V 4 bases and J 2 bases, with 16 bases left between them. The V gene's germline CDR1 is SGHDT and CDR2 YYEEEE. CDR3 coding DNA: TGTGCCAGCAGCCAGGATGGACTGTACGCCTACGAGCAGTACTTC. Its translation is CASSQDGLYAYEQYF.

The CDR3 sequence is CASSPWDRPYEQYF. The DNA for the CDR3 is TGCGCCAGCAGTCCCTGGGACAGGCCCTACGAGCAGTACTTC. The J gene is TRBJ2-7, the V gene TRBV23-1; 8 bases match TRBD1. TRBV23-1 is classed as an ORF, of uncertain function. The CDR3 length is 14 residues. V was clipped by 4 bases and J by 2 bases; unmatched bases: 4.

Relative to its sample, this clone is medium-sized (0.01 to 0.1%). The chain is built from TRBV6-4 and TRBJ2-3, with D possibly TRBD1 on 6 matching bases. The CDR3 runs to 15 residues. Trimming pared 3 bases from V and 4 bases from J, leaving 14 bases between. CDR1 and CDR2 from the germline V gene are MRHNA and SNTAGT. The DNA of the CDR3 is TGTGCCAGCAGTGAAGTCCAAGGGGGTGCAGATACGCAGTATTTT. Translating it yields CASSEVQGGADTQYF.

The V gene is TRBV13, the J gene TRBJ2-7, with D tentatively TRBD1 (5 bases). The length of the CDR3 is 18 residues. The V gene's germline CDR1 is PRHDT and CDR2 FYEKMQ (reference sequence). The V gene lost 2 bases and the J gene lost 0 bases, with 20 bases spanning the gap. The CDR3 spells CASSLSPSGALSSYEQYF. For the CDR3, the DNA is TGTGCCAGCAGCTTAAGTCCTAGTGGGGCCCTGAGCTCCTACGAGCAGTACTTC.

The rearrangement joins TRBV14 to TRBJ2-7; no definite D call. Germline lookup yields CDR1 SGHDN and CDR2 FVKESK. The CDR3 runs to 16 residues. V was pared by 0 bases and J by 4 bases, with 16 bases between. As DNA, the CDR3 is TGTGCCAGCAGCCAAGATCGTAGGGCAGCTTTGTACGAGCAGTACTTC. It specifies CASSQDRRAALYEQYF.